This TCR beta chain was found in a study of STAT5B mutations in CD4+ large granular lymphocyte leukemia. Only in-frame clones appear in the TCRdb table, and some are missing; sequencing was by immunoSEQ multiplex PCR. The table includes nearly 35,000 clones, approximately 67% detected once. A note on this clone: Antigen unknown.

Study-wide findings and caveats: Higher CD4+ than CD8+ T-LGLL clonality might reflect small sample size.

Controls came from buffy coats of healthy blood donors. This TCR came from a human donor in good health. Source material: CD4+ T cells from blood buffy coats.

The DNA of the CDR3 is TGTGCTAGTGGTTTGGACACCCCTCGAGAAGCTTTCTTT. Translating it yields CASGLDTPREAFF. The chain recombines TRBV12-5 with TRBJ1-1, with no clear D. Germline CDR1 is LGHNT and CDR2 is FRNRAP. The CDR3 contains 13 residues. V was clipped by 1 base and J by 8 bases, with 11 bases between them.